Listed here is a single TCR beta chain. The sample belongs to a study of patients and donors after allogeneic stem cell transplantation. MiXCR was run by TCRdb on the RT-PCR reads, yielding one entry per CDR3 protein. The profile shows approximately 170,000 distinct CDR3 sequences, 25% to 35% of them singletons. The germline CDR1 and CDR2 sequences are ENHRY and SYGVKD. V was clipped by 7 bases and J by 3 bases; unmatched bases: 3. The CDR3 contains 13 residues. This receptor was taken from a human donor who was either an allogeneic HSCT recipient or a stem cell or donor lymphocyte infusion donor (not recorded which). It is not recorded whose cells these are; they may come from a transplant donor. The chain recombines TRBV10-3 with TRBJ1-3; 7 bases agree with TRBD1. The sequenced sample was blood, either unsorted or a sorted T cell fraction (not recorded which). CDR3: CAITDRVGNTIYF. DNA for the CDR3: TGTGCCATCACCGACAGGGTTGGAAACACCATATATTTT.